Sequencing of this TCR beta chain was carried out in a study of beta chain features in type 1 diabetes (dated by TCRdb to about 2018). For the wider study: Patients and healthy donors did not differ in mean age, gender distribution, total cell number or subset yield. The study compared TCRB repertoires of sorted circulating CD4+ T cell subsets between recently diagnosed type 1 diabetes patients and matched healthy donors. Whereas all 30 or so donors provided naive and central memory subsets, regulatory and stem cell-like memory subsets were isolated from just 8 patients and roughly eight healthy donors. A total of roughly 100,000,000 sorted cells were examined across all samples, and the number of cells per subset was strongly correlated with RNA yield. Study-level results and caveats: PCR might favor shorter templates, but patient and control samples were amplified and corrected together, so any skew would affect both groups equally. Naive, central memory and regulatory TCRB repertoires appeared to be more similar among patients than among healthy donors. Because cDNA rather than genomic DNA was sequenced, highly expressing activated cells could have been over-represented, although no difference in activation and CD3 levels was found between groups. Patients with type 1 diabetes made fewer insertions and deleted more nucleotides at VDJ recombination sites, implying thymic rearrangement abnormalities. In all four CD4+ subsets, TCRB CDR3 length was moderately but significantly shorter in type 1 diabetes patients. Because small numbers of individuals were included in the HLA sub-analyses, any influence of HLA type on TCRB rearrangement was left unresolved.

Spanning cysteine to phenylalanine, the CDR3 consists of 15 amino acids. Just CDR3 DNA is preserved here, 45 bases in frame from base 1. From the germline V gene, CDR1 is SGHTA and CDR2 is FQGNSA. The germline V and J ends show losses of 7 bases and 7 bases respectively, and no gene match explains 12 bases of the junction. The entire amount of isolated RNA was reverse transcribed using the High Capacity cDNA Reverse Transcription Kit, so the sequenced TCRB transcripts were expressed ones. Deep immunoSEQ sequencing was applied to naive, central memory and regulatory T cell samples, giving an average of roughly 3.5 million total reads per sample. Sorted cells were lysed in RLT buffer and RNA was extracted with DNase-treated RNeasy Micro or Mini kits, depending on cell number. To prevent cross-contamination, every cell subset was processed on its own, while patient and healthy donor samples were processed together. TCRB sequences were amplified from cDNA with the immunoSEQ multiplex PCR, producing 87-bp fragments spanning the CDR3 region. Sequencing of the amplicons was done on the Illumina HiSeq platform. In the authors' own workflow: PCR bias was corrected computationally using synthetic template baselines, and reads within Hamming distance 2 were collapsed, with unmergeable singletons discarded. Reads were aligned against IMGT to assign V, D and J genes, CDR3 length and insertions or deletions at six rearrangement sites. Within each subset, clonotype counts were normalized to sorted cell number, and only after that were true diversity and Gini coefficients computed with the tcR R package. The overlap coefficient, calculated on TCRB nucleotide sequences, was used to measure repertoire sharing. The immuneACCESS repertoire file appears here via TCRdb, limited to in-frame rearrangements. These files lack a portion of the clones; in checked studies, under half of the deficit traces to unresolved V genes, and the cause of the others is not known. The D gene and trimming were derived from the DNA, and the V and J assignments and clone size from that table. Here the sample has under 300,000 clones; about 30% occur a single time. The ten biggest clones cover approximately 4% of the sample.

From each donor, a single peripheral blood sample of about 110 mL on average was drawn into heparinised tubes. A BD FACSAria II and a panel including CD45RO, CCR7, CD25, CD127, CD95 and CD27 were used to sort naive, central memory, regulatory and stem cell-like memory CD4+ T cells. A purity above 95% was achieved for all sorted populations. Right away, PBMCs were isolated by Lymphoprep density gradient centrifugation and were stained directly, with no culture step. Samples were stained and sorted in pairs, with one healthy donor and one patient per experiment, so that batch effects were minimized. Regarding this clone: Its antigen specificity is not known. Base qualities are not provided; no much larger clone lies one nucleotide away.

Sequenced sample: central memory CD4+ T cells from blood. The sequence joins TRBV7-2 to TRBJ2-7, with 11 bases in between that match TRBD1. This sequence was found in a man younger than 45 in good health. The CDR3 protein sequence reads: CASNRVGQGAGEQYF. The nucleotide sequence is TGTGCCAGCAACAGAGTCGGACAGGGGGCAGGGGAGCAGTACTTC.